The clone carrying this T cell receptor (beta chain) has more than one count but fewer than ten. The record originates from a study of T cells in Graves' hyperthyroidism and ophthalmopathy. What was amplified from RNA transcripts were TCR beta CDR3 regions. Using the HTBI primer set, a first-round RT-PCR was run on the TCR CDR3. TCRdb reprocessed the multiplex PCR reads via MiXCR and lists one record per CDR3 protein. Among more than 350,000 distinct CDR3 sequences listed, 15% were seen once. The source is a woman aged 25 to 45 with Graves' hyperthyroidism. Specimen: blood.

CDR3 protein: CASSYGTYEQYF. The CDR3 DNA reads as TGTGCCAGCAGTTACGGGACCTACGAGCAGTACTTC. V and J are TRBV6-9 and TRBJ2-7, with D perhaps matching TRBD2 (5 bases). Trimming pared 3 bases from V and 2 bases from J, leaving 5 bases between. Germline V lookup: CDR1 MNHGY, CDR2 SVAAGI. This CDR3 comprises 12 residues.